This entry concerns a single T cell receptor beta chain. The data stem from a study of blood T cell repertoires in COVID-19. V shed 1 base and J shed 3 bases, with 13 bases lying between them. Germline CDR1 reads SGHVS; CDR2 reads FQNEAQ. The CDR3 runs 15 residues. The table came from immunoSEQ multiplex PCR; TCRdb's copy has only in-frame clones and leaves some out. The sample holds roughly 390,000 clones, around 85% seen once. J is TRBJ2-7 and V is TRBV7-8; perhaps TRBD2 as D (6 bases). The sample was peripheral blood. The TCR sequence derives from a woman between 18 and 30 years old with acute or convalescent COVID-19. The CDR3 loop is CASSLGLTGDYEQYF. The CDR3 nucleotides read TGTGCCAGCAGCTTAGGGCTGACGGGGGACTACGAGCAGTACTTC. The full variable domain, in which reference TRBV7-8 and TRBJ2-7 provide the parts outside the CDR3, is GAGVSQSPRYKVAKRGQDVALRCDPISGHVSLFWYQQALGQGPEFLTYFQNEAQLDKSGLPSDRFFAERPEGSVSTLKIQRTQQEDSAVYLCASSLGLTGDYEQYFGPGTRLTVT.